The clone carrying this T cell receptor (beta chain) was picked up many times. This entry belongs to a study of T cells in Graves' hyperthyroidism and ophthalmopathy. Across the study: Peripheral blood was drawn at first diagnosis, prior to all treatment.

The junction had 12 bases not matched to a gene; V was cut back by 4 bases and J by 5 bases. The CDR3 length is 16 residues. Germline-derived CDR1 and CDR2 are SGHVS and FQNEAQ. Exclusions: uncontrolled infection, other autoimmune disease, pregnancy, lactation. Authors of the study amplified TCR beta CDR3 regions from RNA transcripts. The TCR CDR3 first-round RT-PCR relied on the HTBI primer set. MiXCR, run by TCRdb on the multiplex PCR reads, gives a single entry per CDR3 protein. The sample includes approximately 640,000 distinct CDR3 sequences, under 20% seen only once; the top ten take less than 4.5%.

Material for sequencing was blood. The clonotype originates from a woman in her twenties or thirties with Graves' hyperthyroidism. The chain uses TRBV7-8 and TRBJ2-3, with 7 bases that match TRBD2. The CDR3 sequence is CASSSIPGGSVDTQYF. DNA of the CDR3: TGTGCCAGCAGCTCTATCCCGGGAGGCTCGGTAGATACGCAGTATTTT.